This T cell receptor (beta chain) was identified in a study of blood T cell repertoires in COVID-19. Study-level information: Acute and convalescent COVID-19 samples came from the United States, Italy and Spain.

The ends were cut back, 6 bases at V and 9 bases at J, with 15 bases in the middle. The CDR3 length is 13 residues. Germline CDR1 MGHDK, CDR2 SYGVNS. Produced via immunoSEQ multiplex PCR; TCRdb's table is partial and in-frame only. The table lists roughly 70,000 clones, 70% to 90% of them singletons. This clone was counted a single time. This receptor was taken from a man between 65 and 80 years old with active COVID-19. The V and J genes are TRBV25-1 and TRBJ2-4; maybe TRBD1 (5 bases). Sequencing was carried out using peripheral blood. CDR3 DNA: TGTGCCAGCAGCAATACGGAAAGGGGCATTCAGTACTTC. It translates to CASSNTERGIQYF.